This entry describes one TCR beta chain. As yet, its antigen is unknown. The data are from a study of OX40 agonist ivuxolimab in advanced cancers. Background on the study: Ivuxolimab, which patients received intravenously every 2 weeks, was dosed at 0.01 to 10 mg/kg. Study-level results: Averaged across samples, CD8+ T cells carried more expanded clones than CD4+ did.

Sequencing used immunoSEQ multiplex PCR; TCRdb keeps in-frame clones, though not all of them. This table holds about 62,000 clones, about four fifths found once. The germline V gene encodes CDR1 SNHLY and CDR2 FYNNEI. This CDR3 comprises 15 residues. The V and J ends lost 3 bases and 6 bases, in that order; junction bases with no gene match: 7. At baseline, cycle 4 day 1, and cycle 7 day 1, blood was sampled. The TCR originated in an adult with an advanced solid tumor such as melanoma, head and neck, liver or kidney cancer. Sequences were derived from CD4+ or CD8+ T cells sorted from blood, sampled in a trial of the OX40 agonist ivuxolimab. The V call is TRBV2, the J call TRBJ1-2, with 10 bases aligning to TRBD1. The CDR3 nucleotides read TGTGCCAGCAGTGAGACAGGGGGCAACCCCAATGGCTACACCTTC. Its protein is CASSETGGNPNGYTF.